The entry below describes one TCR beta chain. These data come from a study of T cells in Graves' hyperthyroidism and ophthalmopathy. The source material, RNA transcripts, was used to amplify TCR beta CDR3 regions. A first-round RT-PCR of the TCR CDR3 used the HTBI primer set. TCRdb reprocessed the multiplex PCR reads with MiXCR, giving one entry per CDR3 protein. In the table there are fewer than 600,000 distinct CDR3 sequences, roughly 14% of which are singletons. The CDR3 covers 16 residues. The germline CDR1 and CDR2 sequences are LNHDA and SQIVND (reference sequence). J lost 3 bases, V lost 4 bases, and 9 bases had no gene match.

The chain combines TRBV19 with TRBJ2-7; 10 bases are a match to TRBD2. This sequence originates from a woman aged 18-29 years with Graves' hyperthyroidism. The sequenced sample was blood. CDR3 region: CASSSPGLATGYEQYF. The CDR3 DNA is TGTGCCAGTAGTAGTCCGGGACTAGCGACGGGCTACGAGCAGTACTTC.